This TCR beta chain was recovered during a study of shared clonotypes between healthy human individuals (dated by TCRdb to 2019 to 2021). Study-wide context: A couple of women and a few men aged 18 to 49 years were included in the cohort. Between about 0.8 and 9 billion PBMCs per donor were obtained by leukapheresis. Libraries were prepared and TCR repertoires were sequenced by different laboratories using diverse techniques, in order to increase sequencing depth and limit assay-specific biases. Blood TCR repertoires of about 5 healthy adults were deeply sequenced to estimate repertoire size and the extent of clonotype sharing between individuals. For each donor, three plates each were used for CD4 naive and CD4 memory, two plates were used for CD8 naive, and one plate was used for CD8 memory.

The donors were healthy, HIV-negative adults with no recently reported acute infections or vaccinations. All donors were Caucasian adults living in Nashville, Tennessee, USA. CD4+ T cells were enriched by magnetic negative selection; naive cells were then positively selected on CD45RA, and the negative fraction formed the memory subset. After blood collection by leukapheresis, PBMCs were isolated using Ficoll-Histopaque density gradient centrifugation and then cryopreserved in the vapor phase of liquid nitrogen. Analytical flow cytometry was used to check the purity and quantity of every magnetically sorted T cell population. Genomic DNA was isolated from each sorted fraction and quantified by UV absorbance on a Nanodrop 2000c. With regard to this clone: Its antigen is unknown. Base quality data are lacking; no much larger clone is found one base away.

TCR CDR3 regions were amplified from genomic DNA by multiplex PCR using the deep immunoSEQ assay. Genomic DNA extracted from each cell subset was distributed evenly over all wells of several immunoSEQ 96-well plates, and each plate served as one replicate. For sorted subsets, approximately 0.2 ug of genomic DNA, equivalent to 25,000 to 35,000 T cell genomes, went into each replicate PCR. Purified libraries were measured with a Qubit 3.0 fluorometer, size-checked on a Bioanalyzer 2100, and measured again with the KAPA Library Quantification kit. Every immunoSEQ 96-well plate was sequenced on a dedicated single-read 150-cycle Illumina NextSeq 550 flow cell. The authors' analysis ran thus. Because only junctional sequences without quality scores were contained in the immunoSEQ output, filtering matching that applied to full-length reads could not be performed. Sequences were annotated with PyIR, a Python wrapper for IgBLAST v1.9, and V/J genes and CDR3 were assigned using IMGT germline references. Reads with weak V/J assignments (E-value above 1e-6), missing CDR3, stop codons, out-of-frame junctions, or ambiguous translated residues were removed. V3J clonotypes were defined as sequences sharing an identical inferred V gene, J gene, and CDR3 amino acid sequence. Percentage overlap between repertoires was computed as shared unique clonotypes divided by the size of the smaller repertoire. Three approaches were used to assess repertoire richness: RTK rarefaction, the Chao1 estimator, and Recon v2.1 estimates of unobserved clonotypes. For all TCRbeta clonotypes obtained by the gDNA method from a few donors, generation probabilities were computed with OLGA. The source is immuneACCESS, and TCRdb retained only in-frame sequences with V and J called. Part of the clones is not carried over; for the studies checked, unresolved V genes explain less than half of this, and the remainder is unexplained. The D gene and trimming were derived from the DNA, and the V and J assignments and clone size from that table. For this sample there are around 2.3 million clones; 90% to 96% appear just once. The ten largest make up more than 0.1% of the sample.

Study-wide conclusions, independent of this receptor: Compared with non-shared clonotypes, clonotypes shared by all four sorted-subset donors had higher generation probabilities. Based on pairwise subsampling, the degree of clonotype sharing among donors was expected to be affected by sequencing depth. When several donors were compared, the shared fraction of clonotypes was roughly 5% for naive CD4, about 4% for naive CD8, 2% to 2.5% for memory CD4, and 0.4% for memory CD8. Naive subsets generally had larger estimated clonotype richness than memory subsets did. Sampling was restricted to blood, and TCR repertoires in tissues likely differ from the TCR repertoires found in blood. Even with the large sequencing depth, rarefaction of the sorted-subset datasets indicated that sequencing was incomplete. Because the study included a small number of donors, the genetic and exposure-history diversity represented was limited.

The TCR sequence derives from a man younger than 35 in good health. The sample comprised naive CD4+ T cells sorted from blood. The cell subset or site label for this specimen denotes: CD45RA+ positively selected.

The DNA sequence is as follows: TGTGCCTGGAGTTTGACTAGCGGGGGGGCATCAGATACGCAGTATTTT. It is translated as CAWSLTSGGASDTQYF. The chain uses TRBV30 and TRBJ2-3; 14 bases in between match TRBD2. As encoded in the germline V gene (reference sequence), CDR1 is GTSNPN while CDR2 is SVGIG. Measured from the cysteine to the phenylalanine, the CDR3 is 16 residues long. The read is trimmed to its CDR3 DNA, 48 bases read in frame from base 1. Compared with germline, V lacks 2 bases and J lacks 4 bases; bases without a gene match: 5.